The 23 T cell receptor beta chains presented below share a single source sample, sequenced in a study of blood T cell repertoires in COVID-19. Only in-frame clones appear in the TCRdb table, and some are missing; sequencing was by immunoSEQ multiplex PCR. The sample yields 60,000 to 65,000 clones, 80% to 95% seen once. The specimen sequenced was peripheral blood. These receptors came from a woman older than 75 with active COVID-19.

This clone was seen a handful of times. CDR3 DNA sequence: TGTGCCAGCAGCTTGGGGGACAGGGGGTCGCGTGAGCAGTACTTC. Its translation: CASSLGDRGSREQYF. V usage is TRBV5-4 and J usage is TRBJ2-7; 11 positions match TRBD1. The length of the CDR3 is 15 residues. Germline lookup yields CDR1 SGHNT and CDR2 YYREEE (reference sequence). The J segment lost 7 bases and the V segment lost 0 bases, leaving 6 bases of the junction unmatched. Variable domain in full (rest from reference TRBV5-4 and TRBJ2-7): ETGVTQSPTHLIKTRGQQVTLRCSSQSGHNTVSWYQQALGQGPQFIFQYYREEENGRGNFPPRFSGLQFPNYSSELNVNALELDDSALYLCASSLGDRGSREQYFGPGTRLTVT.

This clone has just one count. The chain joins TRBV9 to TRBJ2-2, with 10 bases lining up with TRBD1. Germline loops: CDR1 SGDLS, CDR2 YYNGEE. The CDR3 has 18 residues. The ends lost 3 bases at V and 5 bases at J; junction bases unmatched: 13. The CDR3 DNA reads as TGTGCCAGCAGCGCCCCCTTCTCCGGGACAGGGGAGACCGGGGAGCTGTTTTTT. It specifies CASSAPFSGTGETGELFF.

The chain carries TRBV27 and TRBJ1-1; 8 nucleotides line up with TRBD1. CDR3 length equals 15 residues. Trimming removed 6 bases from V and 3 bases from J; junction bases left unmatched: 9. In germline, CDR1 is MNHEY, CDR2 SMNVEV (reference sequence). Here the CDR3 DNA reads TGTGCCAGCAGCCCCCGTGAGACAGGGGACACTGAAGCTTTCTTT. This sequence encodes CASSPRETGDTEAFF.

The table lists this clone with a few counts. This rearrangement joins TRBV4-2 to TRBJ2-7; D is undetermined. CDR3 length: 13 residues. Germline CDR1 LGHNA, CDR2 YNFKEQ. V gave up 1 base and J gave up 2 bases, with 6 bases separating them. As DNA, the CDR3 is TGTGCCAGCAGCCAAGGTCCGGCCTACGAGCAGTACTTC. Translation gives CASSQGPAYEQYF.

The chain employs TRBV6-5 and TRBJ1-5; no clear D gene. V lost 0 bases and J 4 bases, leaving 4 bases between the germline ends. Germline V gene sequence: CDR1 MNHEY, CDR2 SVGAGI. The CDR3 is made up of 13 amino acids. The CDR3 sequence: CASSYSRNQPQHF. As DNA, the CDR3 is TGTGCCAGCAGTTACTCCAGAAATCAGCCCCAGCATTTT.

The J gene is TRBJ2-3, the V gene TRBV27; D might be TRBD2 (6 bases). From germline, CDR1 is MNHEY and CDR2 SMNVEV (reference sequence). The CDR3 extends over 12 amino acids. The ends were cut back, 5 bases at V and 4 bases at J, with 7 bases in the middle. CDR3 protein: CASSPGADTQYF. DNA of the CDR3: TGTGCCAGCAGTCCGGGGGCAGATACGCAGTATTTT.

CDR3 DNA: TGTGCCAGCACCGATAGCGGGGAGCTCCAAGAGACCCAGTACTTC. Encoded protein: CASTDSGELQETQYF. This chain connects TRBV7-9 to TRBJ2-5; TRBD2 agrees at 8 bases. Germline lookup yields CDR1 SEHNR and CDR2 FQNEAQ (reference sequence). V trimming: 7 bases; J trimming: 1 base; junction bases outside the gene matches: 8. The CDR3 is 15 amino acids.

V usage is TRBV3-1 (or the pseudogene TRBV3-2) and J usage is TRBJ1-4; D unresolved. CDR1 and CDR2 from the germline V gene are LGHDT and YNNKEL (reference sequence). V lost 4 bases and J lost 5, with 11 bases in between. The CDR3 sequence is 14 residues long. In DNA, the CDR3 is TGTGCCAGCAGCCCATCGGGTGGGAATGAAAAACTGTTTTTT. Its protein product is CASSPSGGNEKLFF.

This clone was detected only a few times. The CDR3 nucleotides read TGTGCCAGCAGTGTGCGAGCCGGGGAGCAGTACTTC. Translating gives CASSVRAGEQYF. The gene calls are TRBV25-1 and TRBJ2-7, with unresolved D. CDR1 is MGHDK and CDR2 is SYGVNS in the germline V gene. CDR3 length equals 12 residues. V gave up 4 bases and J gave up 7 bases, with 11 bases separating them.

This chain joins TRBV6-5 and TRBJ2-5, with 11 bases matching TRBD2. The CDR3 is made up of 14 amino acids. The J segment lost 2 bases and the V segment lost 7 bases, leaving 3 bases of the junction unmatched. Germline CDR1 and CDR2: MNHEY and SVGAGI. The CDR3 DNA sequence: TGTGCCAGCATGCGACTAGCGGGACAAGAGACCCAGTACTTC. Translation gives CASMRLAGQETQYF.

This sequence joins TRBV19 and TRBJ1-6, with 10 positions matching TRBD1. J gave up 2 bases and V 2 bases, and 9 bases lay outside the gene matches. From germline, CDR1 is LNHDA and CDR2 SQIVND (reference sequence). There are 19 residues in the CDR3. Written as DNA, the CDR3 is TGTGCCAGTAGTATAAGGGGACAGGGGATCTCAACCTATAATTCACCCCTCCACTTT. Translation gives CASSIRGQGISTYNSPLHF.

The V gene is TRBV10-3, the J gene TRBJ1-6, with TRBD1 matching over 7 bases. This CDR3 is built from 13 residues. Germline V gene data show CDR1 as ENHRY and CDR2 as SYGVKD. Unmatched junction bases numbered 8, after V lost 10 bases and J lost 8 bases. The CDR3 region has the DNA TGTGCCAAAAAGGGACAGCTGGATTCACCCCTCCACTTT. It translates to CAKKGQLDSPLHF.

The table lists this clone with a count of one. The rearrangement uses TRBV3-1 (or the pseudogene TRBV3-2) and TRBJ1-6; TRBD1 might be the D (6 bases). Trimming cost V 4 bases and J 7 bases, with 8 bases left between them. CDR3 size: 13 residues. CDR1 is LGHDT and CDR2 is YNNKEL in the germline V gene (reference sequence). The CDR3 nucleotides read TGTGCCAGCAGCCGAACAGGGAATTCACCCCTCCACTTT. Amino acids: CASSRTGNSPLHF.

The table lists this clone with a few counts. The chain joins TRBV12-5 to TRBJ1-1; possible D gene TRBD1, 6 bases. Germline CDR1 is LGHNT and CDR2 is FRNRAP. The CDR3 is made up of 15 amino acids. The V and J ends lost 3 bases and 3 bases respectively, with 14 bases between them. The CDR3 DNA follows: TGTGCTAGTGGTTTCAACAGGGTGGGGTACACTGAAGCTTTCTTT. This encodes CASGFNRVGYTEAFF.

The V call is TRBV5-8, the J call TRBJ2-2; 11 bases are a match to TRBD2. The V gene end was trimmed by 1 base and the J gene end by 6 bases; junction bases not matched to a gene: 5. This CDR3 comprises 16 residues. CDR1 and CDR2 from the germline V gene are SGHTS and YDEGEE. CDR3 loop: CASSLYSGGASGELFF. The CDR3 DNA reads TGTGCCAGCAGCTTGTATAGCGGGGGGGCCTCCGGGGAGCTGTTTTTT.

This clone was counted once. The J gene is TRBJ2-1, the V gene TRBV19, with 7 bases aligning to TRBD1. The ends lost 1 base at V and 3 bases at J; junction bases unmatched: 3. Germline CDR1 and CDR2: LNHDA and SQIVND (reference sequence). CDR3 size: 15 residues. The CDR3 sequence is CASSIGTGDYNEQFF. CDR3 sequence (DNA): TGTGCCAGTAGTATAGGCACAGGGGACTACAATGAGCAGTTCTTC.

This chain uses TRBV4-1 with TRBJ1-2; D is ambiguous. Germline V gives CDR1 MGHRA, CDR2 YSYEKL. This CDR3 region has 15 residues. V was pared by 6 bases and J by 3 bases, with 17 bases between. CDR3 sequence reads: CASRNTWSLHYGYTF. The CDR3 nucleotides read TGCGCCAGCAGAAACACCTGGTCTCTGCACTATGGCTACACCTTC.

The rearrangement joins TRBV6-5 to TRBJ1-2; no clear D. V dropped 0 bases and J dropped 3 bases, with 14 bases sitting between them. This CDR3 is built from 16 residues. CDR1 and CDR2 (germline): MNHEY, SVGAGI. This CDR3 reads CASSYSKGGGDYGYTF. CDR3 DNA sequence: TGTGCCAGCAGTTACTCGAAGGGAGGAGGTGACTATGGCTACACCTTC.

This clone was observed a single time. The chain is built from TRBV24-1 and TRBJ2-2; 12 positions match TRBD1. The CDR3 spans 19 residues. The V and J ends lost 5 bases and 5 bases, in that order; junction bases with no gene match: 14. Germline loops: CDR1 KGHDR, CDR2 SFDVKD. The CDR3 region has the DNA TGTGCCACCAGTGGCTTCGGGACCTTGGGACAGGGGGCAACCGGGGAGCTGTTTTTT. Translated: CATSGFGTLGQGATGELFF.

The rearrangement uses TRBV10-1 and TRBJ2-5; TRBD2 aligns across 11 bases. Trimming took 0 bases from V and 2 from J; bases not matched to a gene: 8. CDR1 and CDR2 from the germline V gene are WNHNN and SYGVQD (reference sequence). This CDR3 contains 18 residues. Here the CDR3 DNA reads TGCGCCAGCAGTGAGTCGAGCGCTAGCGGGAGGCCTCAAGAGACCCAGTACTTC. It codes for CASSESSASGRPQETQYF.

V gene TRBV19 combines with J gene TRBJ2-1, with TRBD2 identical over 12 bases. The CDR3 extends over 14 amino acids. Losses at the gene ends were 5 bases for V and 10 bases for J; bases not matched to a gene: 6. The germline V gene has CDR1 LNHDA and CDR2 SQIVND (reference sequence). CDR3 sequence: CASSVTSGGGEQFF. For the CDR3, the DNA is TGTGCCAGTAGTGTGACTAGCGGGGGTGGGGAGCAGTTCTTC.

The chain recombines TRBV11-2 with TRBJ2-1; perhaps TRBD2 as D (5 bases). The CDR3 runs to 11 residues. In germline, CDR1 is SGHAT, CDR2 FQNNGV. V was shortened by 1 base and J by 12 bases, with 7 bases between the two germline ends. CDR3 sequence reads: CASSLGGPQFF. CDR3 DNA sequence: TGTGCCAGCAGCTTAGGCGGGCCGCAGTTCTTC.

The genes are TRBV29-1 and TRBJ1-1, with D unclear. There are 14 residues in the CDR3. V was shortened by 3 bases and J by 0 bases, with 11 bases between the two germline ends. In germline, CDR1 is SQVTM, CDR2 ANQGSEA. CDR3 nucleotide sequence: TGCAGCGTTGAGACATACCCCCTGAACACTGAAGCTTTCTTT. It yields the protein CSVETYPLNTEAFF.